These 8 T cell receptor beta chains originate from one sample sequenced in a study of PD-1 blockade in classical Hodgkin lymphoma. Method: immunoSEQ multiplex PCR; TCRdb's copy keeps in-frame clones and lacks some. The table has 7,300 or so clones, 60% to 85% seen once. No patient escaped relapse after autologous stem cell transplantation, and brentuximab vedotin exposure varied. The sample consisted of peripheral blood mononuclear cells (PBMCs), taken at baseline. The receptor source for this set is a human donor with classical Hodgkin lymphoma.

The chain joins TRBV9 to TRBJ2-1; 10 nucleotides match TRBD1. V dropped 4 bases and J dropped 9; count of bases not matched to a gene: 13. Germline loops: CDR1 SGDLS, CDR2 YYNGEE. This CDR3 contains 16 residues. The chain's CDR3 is CASSPWTHGTGAEQFF. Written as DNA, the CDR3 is TGTGCCAGCAGCCCCTGGACACATGGGACAGGGGCTGAGCAGTTCTTC.

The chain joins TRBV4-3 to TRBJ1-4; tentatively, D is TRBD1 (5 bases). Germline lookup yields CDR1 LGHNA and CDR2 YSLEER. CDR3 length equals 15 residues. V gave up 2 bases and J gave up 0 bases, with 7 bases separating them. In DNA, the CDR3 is TGCGCCAGCAGCCAACAGGGAGCAACTAATGAAAAACTGTTTTTT. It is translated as CASSQQGATNEKLFF.

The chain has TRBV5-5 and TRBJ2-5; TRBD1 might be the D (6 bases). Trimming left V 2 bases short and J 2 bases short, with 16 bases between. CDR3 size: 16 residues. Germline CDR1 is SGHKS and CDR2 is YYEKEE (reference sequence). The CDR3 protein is CASSFLQGLPQETQYF. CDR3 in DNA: TGTGCCAGCAGCTTTCTACAGGGTCTGCCTCAAGAGACCCAGTACTTC.

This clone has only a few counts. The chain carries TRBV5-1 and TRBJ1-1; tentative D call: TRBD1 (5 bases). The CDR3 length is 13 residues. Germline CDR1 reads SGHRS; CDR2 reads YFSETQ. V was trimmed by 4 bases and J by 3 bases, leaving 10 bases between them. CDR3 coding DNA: TGCGCCAGCAGCCTGACAGAATACACTGAAGCTTTCTTT. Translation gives CASSLTEYTEAFF.

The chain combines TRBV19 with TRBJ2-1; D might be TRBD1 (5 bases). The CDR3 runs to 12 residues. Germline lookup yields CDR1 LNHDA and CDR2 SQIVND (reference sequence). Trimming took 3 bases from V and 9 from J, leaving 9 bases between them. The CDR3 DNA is TGTGCCAGTAGTATGCAGGGCGGTGAGCAGTTCTTC. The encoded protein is CASSMQGGEQFF.

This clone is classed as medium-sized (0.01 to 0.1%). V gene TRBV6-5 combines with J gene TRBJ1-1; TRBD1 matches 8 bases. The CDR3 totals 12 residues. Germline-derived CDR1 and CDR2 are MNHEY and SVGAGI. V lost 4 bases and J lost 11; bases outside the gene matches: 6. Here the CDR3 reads CASSSLTGEAFF. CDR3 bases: TGTGCCAGCAGTTCCTTGACAGGGGAGGCTTTCTTT.

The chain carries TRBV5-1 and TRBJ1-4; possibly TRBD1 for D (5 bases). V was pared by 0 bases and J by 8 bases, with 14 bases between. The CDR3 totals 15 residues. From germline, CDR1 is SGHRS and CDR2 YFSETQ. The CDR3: CASSLEAGVQEKLFF. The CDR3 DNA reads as TGCGCCAGCAGCTTGGAAGCGGGGGTACAGGAAAAACTGTTTTTT. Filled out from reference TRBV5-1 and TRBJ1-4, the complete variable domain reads KAGVTQTPRYLIKTRGQQVTLSCSPISGHRSVSWYQQTPGQGLQFLFEYFSETQRNKGNFPGRFSGRQFSNSRSEMNVSTLELGDSALYLCASSLEAGVQEKLFFGSGTQLSVL.

CDR3: CSVIRDRVTTGEQFF. CDR3 DNA sequence: TGCAGCGTTATAAGGGACAGGGTTACCACAGGTGAGCAGTTCTTC. The chain carries TRBV29-1 and TRBJ2-1, with 9 bases fitting TRBD1. Germline CDR1 is SQVTM and CDR2 is ANQGSEA. With 5 bases clipped from V and 9 bases from J, the junction kept 14 bases outside the gene matches. There are 15 residues in the CDR3.